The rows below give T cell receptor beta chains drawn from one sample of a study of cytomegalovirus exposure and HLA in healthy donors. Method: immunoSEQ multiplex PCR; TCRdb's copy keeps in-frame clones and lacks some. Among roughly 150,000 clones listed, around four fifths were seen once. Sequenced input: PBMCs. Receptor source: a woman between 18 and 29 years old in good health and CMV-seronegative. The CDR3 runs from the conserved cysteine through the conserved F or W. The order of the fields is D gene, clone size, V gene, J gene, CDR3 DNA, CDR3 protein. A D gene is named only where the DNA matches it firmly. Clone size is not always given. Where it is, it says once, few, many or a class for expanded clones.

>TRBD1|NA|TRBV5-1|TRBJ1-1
TGCGCCAGCAGCCATTGGCTCAGGGGGCGAGGGAACACTGAAGCTTTCTTT
CASSHWLRGRGNTEAFF
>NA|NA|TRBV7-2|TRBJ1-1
TGTGCCAGCAGCTTCGGGGTCGGTATCACTGAAGCTTTCTTT
CASSFGVGITEAFF
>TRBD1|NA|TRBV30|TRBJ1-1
TGTGCCTGCCTGGGACAGGGGCGTTTCATGAACACTGAAGCTTTCTTT
CACLGQGRFMNTEAFF
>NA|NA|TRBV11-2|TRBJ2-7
TGTGCCAGCAGCTTAGAAGGGGCTTTCTCCTACGAGCAGTACTTC
CASSLEGAFSYEQYF
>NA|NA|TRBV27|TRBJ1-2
TGTGCCAGCAGCTACTCCGGGACACTGGAGCGCTACACCTTC
CASSYSGTLERYTF
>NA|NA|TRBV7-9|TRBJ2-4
TGTGCCAGCAGCTTAGGGCCGGGACACCTAGCCAAAAACATTCAGTACTTC
CASSLGPGHLAKNIQYF
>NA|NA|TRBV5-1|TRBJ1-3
TGCGCCAGCAGCTTGGACGCGTTCTCTGGAAACACCATATATTTT
CASSLDAFSGNTIYF
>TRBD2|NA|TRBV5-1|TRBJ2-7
TGCGCCAGCAGCTTGGGTCTAGCGGAGATCTACGAGCAGTACTTC
CASSLGLAEIYEQYF
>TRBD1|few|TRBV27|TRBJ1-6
TGTGCCAGCAGTTGGCCCACAGGGGGCCCGAAATCTAATTCACCCCTCCACTTT
CASSWPTGGPKSNSPLHF
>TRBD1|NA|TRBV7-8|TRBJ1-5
TGTGCCAGCAGCTTAGTGGGCAGGGGGCCCCGAATCAATCAGCCCCAGCATTTT
CASSLVGRGPRINQPQHF
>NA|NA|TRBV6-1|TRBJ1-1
TGTGCCAGCTTATCCTCCTTGCGTAACACTGAAGCTTTCTTT
CASLSSLRNTEAFF
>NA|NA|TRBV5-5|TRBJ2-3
TGTGCCAGCAGCTTGGTCCGGGTAACTCACACTAGCACAGATACGCAGTATTTT
CASSLVRVTHTSTDTQYF
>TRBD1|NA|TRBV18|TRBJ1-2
TGTGCCAGCTCACCGGGCGGGACAGCTTCTAGGGGTGGCTACACCTTC
CASSPGGTASRGGYTF
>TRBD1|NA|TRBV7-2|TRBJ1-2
TGTGCCAGCAGCTTAGATGGGACAGGCGGGGGCTACACCTTC
CASSLDGTGGGYTF
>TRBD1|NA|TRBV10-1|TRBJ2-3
TGCGCCAGCAGTGATCGAGGGGGCGAGGTCAGCGGAGTGGATACGCAGTATTTT
CASSDRGGEVSGVDTQYF
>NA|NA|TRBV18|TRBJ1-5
TGTGCCAGCTCACTCTTTGACAGCAGCAATCAGCCCCAGCATTTT
CASSLFDSSNQPQHF
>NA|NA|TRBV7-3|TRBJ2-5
TGTGCCAGCAGCTTAGGTCTAGATGGGACCCAGTACTTC
CASSLGLDGTQYF
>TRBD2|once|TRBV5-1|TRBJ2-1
TGCGCCAGCAGCTTGGTTGCGGGGGGGCACAATGAGCAGTTCTTC
CASSLVAGGHNEQFF
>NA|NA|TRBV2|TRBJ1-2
TGTGCCAGCAGTGAACAGGGGTCTAACTATGGCTACACCTTC
CASSEQGSNYGYTF
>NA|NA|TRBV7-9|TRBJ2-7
TGTTCCAGCAGCTCGGACAGTTCCTACGAGCAGTACTTC
CSSSSDSSYEQYF
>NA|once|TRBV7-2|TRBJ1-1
TGTGCCAGCAGCTTGCTTGGCTCAGCTGAAGCTTTCTTT
CASSLLGSAEAFF
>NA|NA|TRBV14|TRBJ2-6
TGTGCCAGCAGCCAAGAGTGGAGTTCTGGGGCCAACGTCCTGACTTTC
CASSQEWSSGANVLTF
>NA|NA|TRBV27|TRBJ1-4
TGTGCCAGCAGACAGGGTACCGCGACTAATGAAAAACTGTTTTTT
CASRQGTATNEKLFF
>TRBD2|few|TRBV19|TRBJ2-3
TGTGCCAGTAGTATGGGGCGGGGGGGCCCAGATACGCAGTATTTT
CASSMGRGGPDTQYF
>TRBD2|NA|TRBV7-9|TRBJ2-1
TGTGCCAGCAGCCACGGGGGGGCCCCCTACAATGAGCAGTTCTTC
CASSHGGAPYNEQFF
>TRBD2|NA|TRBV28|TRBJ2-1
TGTGCCAGCAGTTTAGTAGCGGGGGGCCACGAGCAGTTCTTC
CASSLVAGGHEQFF
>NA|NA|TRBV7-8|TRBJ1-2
TGTGCCAGCAGCTTATCAGGTTATGGCTACACCTTC
CASSLSGYGYTF
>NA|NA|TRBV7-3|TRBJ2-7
TGTGCCAGCAGCTTAACGTCCGGGGGAGTCCACGAGCAGTACTTC
CASSLTSGGVHEQYF
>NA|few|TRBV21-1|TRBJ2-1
TGTGCCAGCAGCAAAGAGTTATTAGCGGGGGGTATCTCCTACAATGAGCAGTTCTTC
CASSKELLAGGISYNEQFF
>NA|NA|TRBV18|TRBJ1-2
TGTGCCAGCTCACCAAGCGACGCTAACTATGGCTACACCTTC
CASSPSDANYGYTF
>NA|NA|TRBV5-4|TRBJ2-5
TGTGCCAGCAGCACCAACAGGGAAGAGACCCAGTACTTC
CASSTNREETQYF
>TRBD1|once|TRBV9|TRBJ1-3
TGTGCCAGCAGCGTAGAAAGTCGGTCAGGGGGTCGGAACACCATATATTTT
CASSVESRSGGRNTIYF
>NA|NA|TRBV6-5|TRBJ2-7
TGTGCCAGCAGTTACGGGGCAGGTCCCTACGAGCAGTACTTC
CASSYGAGPYEQYF
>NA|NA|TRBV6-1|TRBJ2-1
TGTGCCAGCAGTGAAGTGGAAGGGGATGAGCAGTTCTTC
CASSEVEGDEQFF
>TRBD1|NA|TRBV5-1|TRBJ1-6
TGCGCCAGCAGACGGGGACAGGGGGACTCACCCCTCCACTTT
CASRRGQGDSPLHF
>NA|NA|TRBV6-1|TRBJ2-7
TGTGCCAGCAGTGAAGTCAGGAGGAGTTACGAGCAGTACTTC
CASSEVRRSYEQYF
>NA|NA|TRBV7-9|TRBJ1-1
TGTGCCAGCAGCTTAGGCGTGGGAGGGATGAACACTGAAGCTTTCTTT
CASSLGVGGMNTEAFF
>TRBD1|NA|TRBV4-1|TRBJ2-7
TGCGCCAGCAGCCCTCGACAGGGGAGATACGAGCAGTACTTC
CASSPRQGRYEQYF
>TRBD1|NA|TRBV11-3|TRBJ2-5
TGTGCCAGCACCTACAGGGGACGACAAGAGACCCAGTACTTC
CASTYRGRQETQYF
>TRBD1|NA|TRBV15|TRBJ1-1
TGTGCCACCTCGGGACAGGGATTGCAAGCTTTCTTT
CATSGQGLQAFF
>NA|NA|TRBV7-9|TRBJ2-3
TGTGCCAGCAGCTTACTTACAATGACAGATACGCAGTATTTT
CASSLLTMTDTQYF
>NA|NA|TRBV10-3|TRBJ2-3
TGTGCCATCAGTCCGGGGGATACGCAGTATTTT
CAISPGDTQYF